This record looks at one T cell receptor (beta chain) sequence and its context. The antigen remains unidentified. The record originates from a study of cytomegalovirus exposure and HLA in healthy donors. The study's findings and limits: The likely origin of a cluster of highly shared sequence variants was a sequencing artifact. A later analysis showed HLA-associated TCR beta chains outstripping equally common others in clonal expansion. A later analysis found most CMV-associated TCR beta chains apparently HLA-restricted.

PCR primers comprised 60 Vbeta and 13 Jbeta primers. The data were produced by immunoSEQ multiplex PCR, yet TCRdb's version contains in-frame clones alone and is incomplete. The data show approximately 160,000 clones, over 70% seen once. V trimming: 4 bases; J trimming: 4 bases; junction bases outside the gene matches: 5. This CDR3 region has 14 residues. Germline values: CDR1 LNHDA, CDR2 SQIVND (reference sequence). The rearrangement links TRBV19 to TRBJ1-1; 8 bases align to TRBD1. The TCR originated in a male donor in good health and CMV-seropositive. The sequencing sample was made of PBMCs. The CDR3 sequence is CASSTGGAVTEAFF. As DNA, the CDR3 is TGTGCCAGTAGTACAGGGGGCGCGGTCACTGAAGCTTTCTTT.